The clone carrying this T cell receptor beta chain was observed a handful of times. What it binds is unknown. TCRdb reprocessed the reads with MiXCR, giving one entry per CDR3 protein. This sample has some 110,000 distinct CDR3 sequences, with around a tenth found just once. Germline CDR1 is LNHDA and CDR2 is SQIVND (reference sequence). The CDR3 covers 14 residues. Trimming took 1 base from V and 4 from J, leaving 11 bases between them. This specimen comes from a study of T cell repertoires in cytomegalovirus infection. Sequencing was carried out using PBMCs, sequenced either directly or after in vitro stimulation (not recorded which). The TCR was taken from a human donor in good health (CMV status not recorded). Some clones in this sample may be carry-over from other donors' samples. This sequence joins TRBV19 and TRBJ2-7, with D hard to call. The CDR3 here is CASSIGVRGYEQYV. In DNA, the CDR3 is TGTGCCAGTAGTATAGGGGTCAGAGGTTACGAGCAGTACGTC.